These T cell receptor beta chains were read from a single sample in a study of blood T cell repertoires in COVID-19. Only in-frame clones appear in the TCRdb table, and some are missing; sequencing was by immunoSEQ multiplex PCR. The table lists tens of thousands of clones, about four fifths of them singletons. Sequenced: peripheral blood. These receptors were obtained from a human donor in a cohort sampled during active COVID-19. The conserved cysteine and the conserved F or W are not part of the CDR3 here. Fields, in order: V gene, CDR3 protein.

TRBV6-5	ASRKEGNTEAF
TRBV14	ASSQGRDLSPLH
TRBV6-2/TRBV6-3	ASSYGDSSTYEQY
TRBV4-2	ASSHSEGRGRSRRGYT
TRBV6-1	ASSGPGTGGLETQY
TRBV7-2	ASSLDTSGANVLT
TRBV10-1	AGRAGGEQF
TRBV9	ASSVGSGTAIYEQY
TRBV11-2	ASSLGGTAFAPYEQY
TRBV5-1	ASSFGDRGEKLF
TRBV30	ASHRAPLGYT
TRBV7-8	ASSQGQASNYGYT
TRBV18	ASSPWTGKGQETQY
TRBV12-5	ASEAGYREGFEQY
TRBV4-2	ASSQGAGQGLYEQY
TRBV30	AWSLQGLDGYT
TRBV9	ASSLTAGQGVFSSGNTIY
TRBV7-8	ASSSWGATNEKLF
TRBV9	ASSTSGGPYNEQF
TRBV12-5	ASGLVQGGSNTEAF
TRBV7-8	ASSPGGTLH
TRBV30	AWSWTNGEQY
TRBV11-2	ASSLSPETDGELF
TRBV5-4	ASSQHPGLAYEQY
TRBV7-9	ASSFPATGAPYEQY
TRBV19	ASSITGSQGNEKLF
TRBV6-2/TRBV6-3	ASSPQGVYGYT
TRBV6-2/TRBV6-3	ASSYGGLAMKTQY
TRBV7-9	ASSSWDSHYEQY
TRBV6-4	ASSRSSGEYNEQF
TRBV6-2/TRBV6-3	ASSRQGGNWPQH
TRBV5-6	ASSSGGDWGQY
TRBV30	AWRPDLNTEAF
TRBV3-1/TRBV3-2	ASSQGPGQGDYEQY